The entry below gives a single T cell receptor beta chain sequence along with its context. Other DNA sequences in this sample translate to the same CDR3. The sample is drawn from a study of CD8+ T cells in alopecia areata. V was clipped by 4 bases and J by 4 bases; unmatched bases: 5. CDR1 and CDR2 from the germline V gene are SGHRS and YFSETQ. The CDR3 consists of 15 residues. The authors extracted RNA and reverse transcribed it into cDNA as the sequencing template. Sequencing used immunoSEQ multiplex PCR; TCRdb keeps in-frame clones, though not all of them. The table shows 120,000 or so clones, with around three fifths occurring only once.

The V and J genes are TRBV5-1 and TRBJ1-5; TRBD1 agrees at 10 bases. This material consisted of CD4+ T cells sorted from blood, taken at week 0. This TCR was recovered from a human donor with alopecia areata. This chain's CDR3 is CASSRTGGGNQPQHF. CDR3 DNA: TGCGCCAGCAGCAGGACAGGGGGTGGAAATCAGCCCCAGCATTTT.